These 23 T cell receptor beta chains originate from one sample sequenced in a study of graft-versus-host responses after intestinal transplantation. Here immunoSEQ multiplex PCR was the method, and the copy in TCRdb shows in-frame clones only, minus some. This sample has approximately 50,000 clones, with roughly 90% found just once. The sequences come from PBMCs, collected 26 days after transplant. The receptor source for this set is a human patient who received an intestinal transplant, so some T cells may come from the graft donor.

The sample holds one count of this clone. This sequence joins TRBV6-6 and TRBJ2-3; 10 nucleotides agree with TRBD2. CDR3 length equals 15 residues. Looked up from germline, CDR1 is MNHNY and CDR2 is SVGAGI (reference sequence). After removal of 2 bases from V and 5 bases from J, the junction contained 4 bases not matched to a gene. The CDR3 region is CASSYGAGGQDTQYF. The CDR3 DNA follows: TGTGCCAGCAGTTACGGAGCGGGGGGGCAAGATACGCAGTATTTT.

The V gene is TRBV19, the J gene TRBJ1-5, with 9 bases that match TRBD1. Germline V gene data show CDR1 as LNHDA and CDR2 as SQIVND (reference sequence). Germline trimming cut 1 base from V and 6 bases from J; bases unmatched to any gene: 1. The CDR3 sequence is 14 residues long. DNA of the CDR3: TGTGCCAGTAGTATAGGGACAGGGGCTCAGCCCCAGCATTTT. This translates into CASSIGTGAQPQHF.

The chain uses TRBV7-2 and TRBJ2-5; 12 bases map to TRBD1. This CDR3 is built from 17 residues. Per germline, CDR1 SGHTA and CDR2 FQGNSA. J lost 5 bases, V lost 3 bases, and 10 bases had no gene match. CDR3: CASSFALGTGGGETQYF. The CDR3 coding sequence is TGTGCCAGCAGCTTCGCCCTCGGGACAGGGGGCGGTGAGACCCAGTACTTC.

This sequence joins TRBV27 and TRBJ2-7, with D possibly matching TRBD1 (5 bases). The CDR3 covers 14 residues. Germline V gene sequence: CDR1 MNHEY, CDR2 SMNVEV (reference sequence). Between the trimmed V and J ends, which lost 1 base and 3 bases, there was a span of 10 bases. CDR3 DNA sequence: TGTGCCAGCAGTTTATGGGGCGCCAACTACGAGCAGTACTTC. Amino acid sequence: CASSLWGANYEQYF.

J is TRBJ2-1 and V is TRBV6-4, with 12 bases identical to TRBD2. The CDR3 sequence is 15 residues long. Germline trimming cut 0 bases from V and 10 bases from J; bases unmatched to any gene: 4. Germline loops: CDR1 MRHNA, CDR2 SNTAGT. The DNA of the CDR3 is TGTGCCAGCAGTGACTCGATACTAGCGGGGGGAGAGCAGTTCTTC. This gives the protein CASSDSILAGGEQFF.

This chain links TRBV11-1 with TRBJ2-7, with 7 bases identical to TRBD2. The CDR3 covers 17 residues. V shed 4 bases and J 2 bases; nucleotides not matched to a gene: 14. Germline lookup yields CDR1 SGHAT and CDR2 FQDESV (reference sequence). CDR3: CASSSRGGIDRAYEQYF. DNA of the CDR3: TGTGCCAGCAGCTCCCGGGGAGGGATAGATCGAGCCTACGAGCAGTACTTC. The whole variable domain, remainder taken from reference TRBV11-1 and TRBJ2-7, is EAEVAQSPRYKITEKSQAVAFWCDPISGHATLYWYRQILGQGPELLVQFQDESVVDDSQLPKDRFSAERLKGVDSTLKIQPAELGDSAMYLCASSSRGGIDRAYEQYFGPGTRLTVT.

The count of this clone is one. The chain recombines TRBV5-1 with TRBJ1-6, with 9 bases identical to TRBD1. V lost 0 bases, J lost 7 bases, and 11 bases stayed unmatched. CDR1 and CDR2 (germline): SGHRS, YFSETQ. The CDR3 extends over 18 amino acids. In nucleotides, the CDR3 is TGCGCCAGCAGCTTGGCCGTGGGGGACAGGGAAGGAAATTCACCCCTCCACTTT. Translating gives CASSLAVGDREGNSPLHF.

This rearrangement joins TRBV11-2 to TRBJ2-7, with D perhaps matching TRBD2 (6 bases). This CDR3 has 15 residues. Trimming stripped 5 bases from V and 3 bases from J, with 17 bases between. Germline CDR1 reads SGHAT; CDR2 reads FQNNGV. The CDR3 loop reads CASSRVLASHYEQYF. The CDR3 DNA follows: TGTGCCAGCAGCCGTGTTCTAGCGTCCCACTACGAGCAGTACTTC.

The J gene is TRBJ2-7, the V gene TRBV5-6; TRBD2 is a possible D gene (6 bases). V shed 1 base and J shed 5 bases, with 16 bases lying between them. The germline V gene has CDR1 SGHDT and CDR2 YYEEEE. The CDR3 is made up of 15 amino acids. This CDR3 is CASSLQGLPTHEQYF. In DNA, the CDR3 is TGTGCCAGCAGCTTGCAAGGACTACCGACCCACGAGCAGTACTTC.

This chain links TRBV11-2 with TRBJ2-1, with D tentatively TRBD2 (5 bases). The length of the CDR3 is 16 residues. Germline loops: CDR1 SGHAT, CDR2 FQNNGV. Trimming stripped 5 bases from V and 4 bases from J, with 18 bases between. The CDR3 spells CASSTHPNAGYNEQFF. The CDR3 DNA reads TGTGCCAGCAGCACCCACCCTAATGCGGGTTACAATGAGCAGTTCTTC.

The chain links TRBV14 to TRBJ2-1; 7 positions match TRBD1. CDR3 length equals 13 residues. With V trimmed by 4 bases and J by 8 bases, 5 bases remained unmatched. CDR1 is SGHDN, CDR2 FVKESK, per germline. CDR3 loop: CASSPTGFDEQFF. For the CDR3, the DNA is TGTGCCAGCAGCCCGACAGGGTTTGATGAGCAGTTCTTC.

The chain uses TRBV7-6 and TRBJ2-1; D is perhaps TRBD2 (7 bases). CDR3 length equals 16 residues. Per germline, CDR1 SGHVS and CDR2 FNYEAQ. Trimming stripped 5 bases from V and 3 bases from J, with 17 bases between. The CDR3 protein is CASSPIAGAIYNEQFF. Here the CDR3 DNA reads TGTGCCAGCAGCCCCATCGCGGGGGCCATCTACAATGAGCAGTTCTTC.

The chain uses TRBV5-6 and TRBJ1-6; 12 bases map to TRBD1. Losses at the gene ends were 0 bases for V and 9 bases for J; bases not matched to a gene: 4. Germline CDR1 SGHDT, CDR2 YYEEEE. The CDR3 runs to 16 residues. DNA of the CDR3: TGTGCCAGCAGCTTGGCTGGGACAGGGGGCGGTTCACCCCTCCACTTT. This sequence encodes CASSLAGTGGGSPLHF.

V is TRBV6-1 and J is TRBJ1-1; possibly TRBD1 for D (5 bases). Between the trimmed V and J ends, which lost 3 bases and 11 bases, there was a span of 16 bases. CDR1 and CDR2 from the germline V gene are MNHNS and SASEGT. This CDR3 comprises 13 residues. CDR3 DNA: TGTGCCAGCAGTGATCTGCTTAACAGGTCGGCTTTCTTT. Translated: CASSDLLNRSAFF.

The rearrangement links TRBV6-4 to TRBJ1-5, with a possible D match to TRBD1 (5 bases). The CDR3 sequence is 19 residues long. The germline CDR1 and CDR2 sequences are MRHNA and SNTAGT. The V end was cut by 5 bases, the J end by 1 base, with 24 bases between. The CDR3 loop reads CASSSPGRGEVLSNQPQHF. CDR3 in DNA: TGTGCCAGCAGTTCCCCCGGGAGGGGAGAAGTACTAAGCAATCAGCCCCAGCATTTT.

V usage is TRBV6-1 and J usage is TRBJ1-4; 9 bases map to TRBD1. The CDR3 spans 13 residues. J was trimmed by 8 bases and V by 6 bases; bases with no gene match: 4. Germline loops: CDR1 MNHNS, CDR2 SASEGT. The CDR3 is CASRQGAGEKLFF. The CDR3 DNA reads TGTGCCAGCAGACAGGGGGCAGGCGAAAAACTGTTTTTT.

This chain links TRBV19 with TRBJ1-2; D might be TRBD1 (6 bases). The CDR3 runs to 14 residues. V lost 4 bases to trimming and J lost 2 bases, with 11 bases between them. In germline, CDR1 is LNHDA, CDR2 SQIVND (reference sequence). For the CDR3, the DNA is TGTGCCAGTAGTACCCGGGGGGCGAACTATGGCTACACCTTC. It encodes CASSTRGANYGYTF.

The rearrangement links TRBV4-3 to TRBJ1-6; D is unclear. The CDR3 is 16 amino acids. Deletions cut 3 bases from V and 9 bases from J, with 18 bases between. Looked up from germline, CDR1 is LGHNA and CDR2 is YSLEER. In DNA form, the CDR3 reads TGCGCCAGCAGCCAGTCCCGATCGGGTGAAAGTTCACCCCTCCACTTT. This codes for CASSQSRSGESSPLHF.

The chain joins TRBV11-2 to TRBJ1-1; D is unclear. The CDR3 covers 12 residues. CDR1 is SGHAT, CDR2 FQNNGV, per germline. The V gene lost 1 base and the J gene lost 5 bases, with 5 bases spanning the gap. The CDR3 loop reads CASSLAPTEAFF. In DNA, the CDR3 is TGTGCCAGCAGCTTAGCCCCGACTGAAGCTTTCTTT.

The V and J genes are TRBV6-4 and TRBJ2-2, with D unclear. Trimming pared 0 bases from V and 3 bases from J, leaving 11 bases between. There are 16 residues in the CDR3. From germline, CDR1 is MRHNA and CDR2 SNTAGT. The CDR3 spells CASSDSGGLDTGELFF. Written as DNA, the CDR3 is TGTGCCAGCAGTGACTCGGGTGGGCTTGACACCGGGGAGCTGTTTTTT.

The rearrangement joins TRBV27 to TRBJ2-1; a weak D match, TRBD2 (6 bases). V dropped 5 bases and J dropped 4 bases, with 21 bases sitting between them. Germline V gene lookup returns CDR1 MNHEY and CDR2 SMNVEV (reference sequence). The length of the CDR3 is 17 residues. As DNA, the CDR3 is TGTGCCAGCAGTCAACAATACCGGGACTTACGGTACAATGAGCAGTTCTTC. This translates into CASSQQYRDLRYNEQFF.

This chain uses TRBV4-1 with TRBJ2-1, with D uncertain. CDR1 MGHRA and CDR2 YSYEKL come from the germline V gene. The CDR3 sequence is 15 residues long. V lost 0 bases and J 4 bases, leaving 10 bases between the germline ends. CDR3: CASSQDWPIYNEQFF. In nucleotides, the CDR3 is TGCGCCAGCAGCCAAGACTGGCCAATTTACAATGAGCAGTTCTTC.

The chain has TRBV9 and TRBJ1-6; D is possibly TRBD1 (5 bases). The CDR3 extends over 16 amino acids. CDR1 and CDR2 from the germline V gene are SGDLS and YYNGEE. V was shortened by 0 bases and J by 11 bases, with 18 bases between the two germline ends. The CDR3 region has the DNA TGTGCCAGCAGCGTAGCCCCCGCCCCAGGGTCGACACCCCTCCACTTT. This encodes CASSVAPAPGSTPLHF.